This T cell receptor (beta chain) emerged from a study of shared clonotypes between healthy human individuals. This CDR3 contains 14 residues. The germline V and J ends were trimmed by 1 base and 4 bases, with 9 bases remaining between them. CDR1 SGHTA and CDR2 FQGNSA come from the germline V gene. Using immunoSEQ multiplex PCR, the repertoire was profiled, and TCRdb retains in-frame clones only, with some absent. The profile shows roughly 2,500,000 clones, 80% to 95% of them singletons. Sequenced: naive CD4+ T cells from PBMCs. The subset denotes: CD45RA+ positively selected. This receptor was identified in a young man in good health. Some clones in this sample may be carry-over from other donors' samples. The chain has TRBV7-2 and TRBJ2-3; D not resolved. The CDR3 DNA is TGTGCCAGCAGCTTAGAAGCCTTCGCAGATACGCAGTATTTT. This sequence encodes CASSLEAFADTQYF.